This T cell receptor (beta chain) was captured in a study of T cells after posttransplantation cyclophosphamide. Per germline, CDR1 SGHAT and CDR2 FQNNGV. The CDR3 is 17 amino acids. Trimming took off 1 base at V and 0 bases at J, with 13 bases between the two ends. Busulfan-fludarabine conditioning, marrow transplant, and cyclophosphamide on days +3 and +4 were administered. Repertoires were generated with immunoSEQ multiplex PCR, while TCRdb's copy carries only in-frame clones and drops some. The sample lists 15,000 to 20,000 clones; roughly four fifths were seen once. This TCR derives from a female patient aged 40-50 years who received an allogeneic stem cell transplant from a related donor, was CMV-positive, and had no GVHD. Some T cells here may be from the graft donor. Sample: CD8+ T cells sorted from PBMCs, taken 1903 days after a stem cell transplant with posttransplant cyclophosphamide. The V and J genes are TRBV11-2 and TRBJ2-1, with D perhaps TRBD1 (6 bases). The CDR3 nucleotides are TGTGCCAGCAGCTTAGTTCCACAGGGTGGCTCCTACAATGAGCAGTTCTTC. This codes for CASSLVPQGGSYNEQFF.